These T cell receptor beta chains were read from a single sample in a study of T-cell memory formation after mild COVID-19. TCRdb used MiXCR to reprocess the 5' RACE reads, holding one entry per CDR3 protein. Among 450,000 to 650,000 distinct CDR3 sequences listed, roughly 20% were seen once. Material: PBMCs or a T cell subset sorted from them (not recorded which). The receptors derive from an adult woman who had mild COVID-19 (a few samples of this study predate the infection). Cell type and time point are not known. The CDR3 runs from the conserved cysteine through the conserved F or W. Each record gives: J gene, clone size, D gene, V gene, CDR3 protein, CDR3 DNA. D genes are given only for firm matches. Some rows mark clone size as missing; the rest say once, few, many or name a class of expanded clone.

J: TRBJ2-3; size: few; D: TRBD2; V: TRBV6-5; CDR3: CASSYSWGGTSGQIPSALATQYF; DNA: TGTGCCAGCAGTTACTCGTGGGGAGGAACTAGCGGCCAAATTCCGTCTGCGTTGGCTACGCAGTATTTT
J: TRBJ2-7; size: .; D: .; V: TRBV20-1; CDR3: CSPHGGLTYEQYF; DNA: TGCAGCCCCCATGGCGGGTTAACCTACGAGCAGTACTTC
J: TRBJ1-2; size: few; D: .; V: TRBV9; CDR3: CASSVARDINYGYTF; DNA: TGTGCCAGCAGCGTAGCCAGGGATATTAACTATGGCTACACCTTC
J: TRBJ1-2; size: many; D: .; V: TRBV12-3/TRBV12-4; CDR3: CASSFPGDGYTF; DNA: TGTGCCAGCAGTTTTCCCGGGGATGGCTACACCTTC
J: TRBJ2-3; size: .; D: TRBD2; V: TRBV24-1; CDR3: CATSDYSGGLTDTQYF; DNA: TGTGCCACCAGTGATTATAGCGGGGGGCTCACAGATACGCAGTATTTT
J: TRBJ2-2; size: .; D: .; V: TRBV6-5; CDR3: CASSYVSGTGELFF; DNA: TGTGCCAGCAGTTACGTATCCGGGACCGGGGAGCTGTTTTTT
J: TRBJ1-1; size: few; D: .; V: TRBV14; CDR3: CASSPSHPGRGFWGDTEAFF; DNA: TGTGCCAGCAGCCCATCTCACCCCGGACGGGGCTTTTGGGGGGACACTGAAGCTTTCTTT
J: TRBJ2-2; size: .; D: .; V: TRBV11-2; CDR3: CASSGSAGELFF; DNA: TGTGCCAGCAGCGGGAGTGCCGGGGAGCTGTTTTTT
J: TRBJ1-5; size: few; D: .; V: TRBV3-1; CDR3: CASSQAGGKQPQHF; DNA: TGTGCCAGCAGCCAAGCCGGGGGCAAACAGCCCCAGCATTTT
J: TRBJ2-7; size: .; D: .; V: TRBV7-9; CDR3: CASSLEEGRYEQYF; DNA: TGTGCCAGCAGCTTAGAAGAGGGGAGGTACGAGCAGTACTTC
J: TRBJ2-1; size: .; D: .; V: TRBV3-1; CDR3: CASSGTELREQFF; DNA: TGTGCCAGCAGCGGAACAGAGCTCCGAGAGCAGTTCTTC
J: TRBJ2-7; size: .; D: .; V: TRBV20-1; CDR3: CSAGRYGVSYEQYF; DNA: TGCAGTGCCGGACGATACGGGGTCTCCTACGAGCAGTACTTC
J: TRBJ2-1; size: .; D: TRBD2; V: TRBV9; CDR3: CASSGTSGKDFYNEQFF; DNA: TGTGCCAGCAGCGGGACTAGCGGGAAGGACTTTTACAATGAGCAGTTCTTC
J: TRBJ2-3; size: .; D: .; V: TRBV7-8; CDR3: CASSPRRSSTDTQYF; DNA: TGTGCCAGCAGCCCCCGACGGTCTAGCACAGATACGCAGTATTTT
J: TRBJ2-6; size: .; D: TRBD1; V: TRBV18; CDR3: CASSPQGASGANVLTF; DNA: TGTGCCAGCTCACCACAGGGGGCCTCTGGGGCCAACGTCCTGACTTTC
J: TRBJ2-3; size: .; D: TRBD1; V: TRBV5-1; CDR3: CASRAITGDIKGHSDTQYF; DNA: TGCGCCAGCAGAGCCATTACAGGGGACATTAAGGGACACTCAGATACGCAGTATTTT
J: TRBJ1-1; size: .; D: TRBD1; V: TRBV4-1; CDR3: CASSQIGQGAHSNTEAFF; DNA: TGCGCCAGCAGCCAAATTGGACAGGGGGCCCATTCGAACACTGAAGCTTTCTTT
J: TRBJ2-2; size: few; D: .; V: TRBV7-9; CDR3: CASSWGGNSNTGELFF; DNA: TGTGCCAGCAGCTGGGGAGGCAACAGTAACACCGGGGAGCTGTTTTTT
J: TRBJ2-5; size: once; D: .; V: TRBV20-1; CDR3: CSARDPTRVQETQYF; DNA: TGCAGTGCTAGAGACCCTACGAGGGTACAAGAGACCCAGTACTTC
J: TRBJ1-1; size: .; D: .; V: TRBV5-1; CDR3: CASSLGNGFGNTEAFF; DNA: TGCGCCAGCAGCTTGGGTAACGGTTTCGGGAACACTGAAGCTTTCTTT
J: TRBJ1-2; size: .; D: .; V: TRBV10-3; CDR3: CAISDPGQGNYGYTF; DNA: TGTGCCATCAGTGACCCCGGGCAGGGGAACTATGGCTACACCTTC
J: TRBJ1-1; size: many; D: .; V: TRBV29-1; CDR3: CSVGMAEGTEAFF; DNA: TGCAGCGTCGGTATGGCGGAAGGCACTGAAGCTTTCTTT
J: TRBJ2-3; size: .; D: .; V: TRBV21-1; CDR3: CASRPQGAQVRTDTQYF; DNA: TGTGCCAGCCGCCCACAGGGGGCTCAAGTAAGAACAGATACGCAGTATTTT
J: TRBJ2-1; size: .; D: TRBD1; V: TRBV10-1; CDR3: CASSESWRQGFNEQFF; DNA: TGCGCCAGCAGTGAGTCTTGGAGACAGGGCTTTAATGAGCAGTTCTTC
J: TRBJ2-3; size: .; D: TRBD2; V: TRBV11-2; CDR3: CASSPRSGGAGDTQYF; DNA: TGTGCCAGCAGCCCCCGTAGCGGGGGGGCCGGAGATACGCAGTATTTT
J: TRBJ2-1; size: few; D: .; V: TRBV7-8; CDR3: CASSPQATGSYNEQFF; DNA: TGTGCCAGCAGCCCCCAAGCGACAGGCTCCTACAATGAGCAGTTCTTC
J: TRBJ2-1; size: .; D: TRBD2; V: TRBV9; CDR3: CASSDGLAGHNEQFF; DNA: TGTGCCAGCAGCGACGGACTAGCGGGCCACAATGAGCAGTTCTTC